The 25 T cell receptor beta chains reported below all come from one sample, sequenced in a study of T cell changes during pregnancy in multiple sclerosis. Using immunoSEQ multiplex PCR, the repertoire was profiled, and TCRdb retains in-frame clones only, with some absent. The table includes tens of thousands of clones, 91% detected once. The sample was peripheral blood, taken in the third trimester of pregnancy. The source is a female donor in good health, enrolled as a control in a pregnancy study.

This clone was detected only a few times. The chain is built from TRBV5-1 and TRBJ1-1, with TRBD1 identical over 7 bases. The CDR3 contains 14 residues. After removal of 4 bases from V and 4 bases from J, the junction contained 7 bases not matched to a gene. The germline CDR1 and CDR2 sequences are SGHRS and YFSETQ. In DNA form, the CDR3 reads TGCGCCAGCAGCCCAACTACAGGGGCCACTGAAGCTTTCTTT. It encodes CASSPTTGATEAFF.

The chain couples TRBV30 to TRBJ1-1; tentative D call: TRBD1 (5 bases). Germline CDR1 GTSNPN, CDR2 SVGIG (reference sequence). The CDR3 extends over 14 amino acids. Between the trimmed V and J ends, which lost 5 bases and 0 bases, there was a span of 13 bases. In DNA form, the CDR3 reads TGTGCCTGGGGGCGGGGCGAGATGAACACTGAAGCTTTCTTT. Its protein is CAWGRGEMNTEAFF.

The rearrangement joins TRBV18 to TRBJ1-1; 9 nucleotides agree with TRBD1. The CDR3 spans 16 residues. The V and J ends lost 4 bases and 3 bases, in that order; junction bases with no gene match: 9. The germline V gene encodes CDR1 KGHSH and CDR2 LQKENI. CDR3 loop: CASSRRQGVDDTEAFF. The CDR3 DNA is TGTGCCAGCTCACGGAGACAGGGGGTTGACGACACTGAAGCTTTCTTT.

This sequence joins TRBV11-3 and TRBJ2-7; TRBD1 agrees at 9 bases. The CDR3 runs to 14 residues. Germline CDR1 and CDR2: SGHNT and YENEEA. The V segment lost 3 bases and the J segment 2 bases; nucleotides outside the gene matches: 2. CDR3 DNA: TGTGCCAGCAGCTTGGGGACAGGGACCTACGAGCAGTACTTC. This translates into CASSLGTGTYEQYF.

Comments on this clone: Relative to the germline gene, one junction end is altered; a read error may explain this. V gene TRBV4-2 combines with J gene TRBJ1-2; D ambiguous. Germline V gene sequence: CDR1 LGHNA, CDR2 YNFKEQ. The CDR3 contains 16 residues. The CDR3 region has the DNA TGTGCCAGCAGTCAAGCGCGAATTTTAGCTAACTATGGCTACACCTTC. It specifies CASSQARILANYGYTF.

CDR3 protein: CASSWGESYNEQFF. The DNA for the CDR3 is TGTGCCAGTAGCTGGGGGGAATCCTACAATGAGCAGTTCTTC. The chain carries TRBV19 and TRBJ2-1; weak D call: TRBD2 (6 bases). Germline V gene data show CDR1 as LNHDA and CDR2 as SQIVND (reference sequence). CDR3 length equals 14 residues. Trimming shortened V by 6 bases and J by 1 base, and 10 bases separated the two germline ends.

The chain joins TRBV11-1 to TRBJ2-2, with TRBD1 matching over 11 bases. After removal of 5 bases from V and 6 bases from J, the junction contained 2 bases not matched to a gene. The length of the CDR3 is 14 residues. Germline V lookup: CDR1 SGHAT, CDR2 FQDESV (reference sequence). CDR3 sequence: CASSRDRGAGELFF. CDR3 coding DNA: TGTGCCAGCAGCCGGGACAGGGGGGCCGGGGAGCTGTTTTTT.

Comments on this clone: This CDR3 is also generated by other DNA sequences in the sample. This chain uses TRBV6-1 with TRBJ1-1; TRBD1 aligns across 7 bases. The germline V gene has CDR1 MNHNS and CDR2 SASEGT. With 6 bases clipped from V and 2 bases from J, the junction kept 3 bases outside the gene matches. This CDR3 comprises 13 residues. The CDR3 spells CASSDRVNTEAFF. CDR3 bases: TGTGCCAGCAGCGACAGGGTTAACACTGAAGCTTTCTTT.

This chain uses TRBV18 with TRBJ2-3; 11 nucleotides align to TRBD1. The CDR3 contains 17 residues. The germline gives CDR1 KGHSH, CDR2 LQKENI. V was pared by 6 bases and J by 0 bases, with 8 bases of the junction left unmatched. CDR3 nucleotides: TGTGCCAGCTCCCCTCTTGGGACAGGGGGGAGCACAGATACGCAGTATTTT. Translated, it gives CASSPLGTGGSTDTQYF.

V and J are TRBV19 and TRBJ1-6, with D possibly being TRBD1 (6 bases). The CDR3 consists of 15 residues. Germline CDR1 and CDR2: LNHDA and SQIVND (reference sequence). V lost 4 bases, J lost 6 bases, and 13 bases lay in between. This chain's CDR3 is CASSTLDSSNSPLHF. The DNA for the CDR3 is TGTGCCAGTAGTACGTTGGACAGTTCTAATTCACCCCTCCACTTT.

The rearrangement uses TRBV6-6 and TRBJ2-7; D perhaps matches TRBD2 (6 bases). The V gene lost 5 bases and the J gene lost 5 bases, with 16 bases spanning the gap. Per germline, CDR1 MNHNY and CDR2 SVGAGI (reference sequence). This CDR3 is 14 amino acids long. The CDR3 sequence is CASSRTPGLNEQYF. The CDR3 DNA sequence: TGTGCCAGCAGTCGAACCCCGGGACTGAACGAGCAGTACTTC.

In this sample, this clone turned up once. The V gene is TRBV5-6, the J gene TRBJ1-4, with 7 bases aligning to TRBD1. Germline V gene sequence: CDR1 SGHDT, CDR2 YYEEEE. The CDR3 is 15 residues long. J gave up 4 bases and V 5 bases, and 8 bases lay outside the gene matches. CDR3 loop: CASRRRDRRNEKLFF. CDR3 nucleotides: TGTGCCAGCAGACGCCGGGACAGACGTAATGAAAAACTGTTTTTT.

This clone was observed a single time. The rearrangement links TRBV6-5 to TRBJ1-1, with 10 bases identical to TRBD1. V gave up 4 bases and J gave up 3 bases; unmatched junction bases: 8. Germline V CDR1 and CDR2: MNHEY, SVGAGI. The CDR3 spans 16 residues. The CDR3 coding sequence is TGTGCCAGCAGTTCTCGAGCCGGGACAGGGGACACTGAAGCTTTCTTT. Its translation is CASSSRAGTGDTEAFF.

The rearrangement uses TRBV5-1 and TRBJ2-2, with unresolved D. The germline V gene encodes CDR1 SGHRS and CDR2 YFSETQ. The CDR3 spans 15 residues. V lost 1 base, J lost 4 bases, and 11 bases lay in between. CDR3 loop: CASSLSLEITGELFF. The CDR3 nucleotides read TGCGCCAGCAGCTTGTCGCTAGAGATCACCGGGGAGCTGTTTTTT.

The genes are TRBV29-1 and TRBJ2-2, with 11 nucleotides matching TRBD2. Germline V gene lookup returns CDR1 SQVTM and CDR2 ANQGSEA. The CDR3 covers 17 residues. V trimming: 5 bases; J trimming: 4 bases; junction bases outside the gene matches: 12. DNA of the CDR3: TGCAGCGTTTTGTCTAGCGGGGGGTCTAACCCCACCGGGGAGCTGTTTTTT. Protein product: CSVLSSGGSNPTGELFF.

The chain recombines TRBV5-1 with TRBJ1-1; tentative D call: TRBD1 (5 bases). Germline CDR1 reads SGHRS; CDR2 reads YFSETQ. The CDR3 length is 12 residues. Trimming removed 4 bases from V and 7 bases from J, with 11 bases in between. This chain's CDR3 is CASSGSGGEAFF. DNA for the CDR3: TGCGCCAGCAGCGGGTCGGGGGGTGAAGCTTTCTTT.

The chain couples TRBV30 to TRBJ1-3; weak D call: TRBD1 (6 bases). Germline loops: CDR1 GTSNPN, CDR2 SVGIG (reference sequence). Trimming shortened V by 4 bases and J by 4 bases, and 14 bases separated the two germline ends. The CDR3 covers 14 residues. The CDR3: CAWTGVISGNTIYF. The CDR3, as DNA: TGTGCCTGGACAGGGGTAATCTCCGGAAACACCATATATTTT. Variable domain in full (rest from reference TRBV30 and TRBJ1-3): SQTIHQWPATLVQPVGSPLSLECTVEGTSNPNLYWYRQAAGRGLQLLFYSVGIGQISSEVPQNLSASRPQDRQFILSSKKLLLSDSGFYLCAWTGVISGNTIYFGEGSWLTVV.

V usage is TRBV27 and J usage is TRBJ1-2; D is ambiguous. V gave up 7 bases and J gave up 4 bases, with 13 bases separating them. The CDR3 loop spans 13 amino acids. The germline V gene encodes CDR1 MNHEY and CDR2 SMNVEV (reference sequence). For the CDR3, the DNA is TGTGCCAGCAAACGTACAGATACCTATGGCTACACCTTC. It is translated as CASKRTDTYGYTF.

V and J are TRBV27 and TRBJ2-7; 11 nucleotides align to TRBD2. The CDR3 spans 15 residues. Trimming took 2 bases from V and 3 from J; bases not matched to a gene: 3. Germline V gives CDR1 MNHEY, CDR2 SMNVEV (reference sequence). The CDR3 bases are TGTGCCAGCAGTTTACGACTAGCGGGAATCTACGAGCAGTACTTC. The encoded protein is CASSLRLAGIYEQYF.

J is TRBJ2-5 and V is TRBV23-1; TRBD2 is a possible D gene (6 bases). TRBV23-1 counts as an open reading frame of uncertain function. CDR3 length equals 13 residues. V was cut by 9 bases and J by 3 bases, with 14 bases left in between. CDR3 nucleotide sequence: TGCGCCAGGGGGGGTGGGAGAAAAGAGACCCAGTACTTC. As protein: CARGGGRKETQYF.

For the CDR3, the DNA is TGTGCCAGCAGTGAAGCTCCGGGGACAGGTACTGAAAAACTGTTTTTT. This codes for CASSEAPGTGTEKLFF. The chain is built from TRBV6-1 and TRBJ1-4; 8 positions match TRBD1. Germline V lookup: CDR1 MNHNS, CDR2 SASEGT. The CDR3 contains 16 residues. With 0 bases clipped from V and 7 bases from J, the junction kept 7 bases outside the gene matches.

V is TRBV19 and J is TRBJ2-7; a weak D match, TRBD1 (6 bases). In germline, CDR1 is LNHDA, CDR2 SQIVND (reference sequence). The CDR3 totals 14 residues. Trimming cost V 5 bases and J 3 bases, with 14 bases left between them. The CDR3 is CASSDGGANYEQYF. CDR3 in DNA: TGTGCCAGTAGTGATGGGGGCGCTAACTACGAGCAGTACTTC.

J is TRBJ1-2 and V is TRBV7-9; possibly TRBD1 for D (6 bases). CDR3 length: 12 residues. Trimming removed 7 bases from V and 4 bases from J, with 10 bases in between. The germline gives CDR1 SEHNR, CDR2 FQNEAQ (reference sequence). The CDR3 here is CASIGQTYGYTF. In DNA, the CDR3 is TGTGCCAGCATCGGACAGACCTATGGCTACACCTTC.

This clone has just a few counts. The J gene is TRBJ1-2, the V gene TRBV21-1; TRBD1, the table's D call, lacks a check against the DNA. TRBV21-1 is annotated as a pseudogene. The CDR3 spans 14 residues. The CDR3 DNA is TGTGCCAGCAGCAAAGGTCAGGGGAGTGGCGGCTACACCTTC. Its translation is CASSKGQGSGGYTF.

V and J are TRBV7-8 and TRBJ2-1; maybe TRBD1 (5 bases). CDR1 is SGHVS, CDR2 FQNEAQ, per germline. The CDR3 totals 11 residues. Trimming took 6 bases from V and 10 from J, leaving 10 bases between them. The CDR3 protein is CASRQGPEQFF. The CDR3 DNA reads TGTGCCAGCAGGCAGGGTCCCGAGCAGTTCTTC. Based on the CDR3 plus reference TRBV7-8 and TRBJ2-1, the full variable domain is GAGVSQSPRYKVAKRGQDVALRCDPISGHVSLFWYQQALGQGPEFLTYFQNEAQLDKSGLPSDRFFAERPEGSVSTLKIQRTQQEDSAVYLCASRQGPEQFFGPGTRLTVL.